The 7 T cell receptor beta chains in this list originate from one sample, sequenced in a study of OX40 agonist ivuxolimab in advanced cancers. Assay: immunoSEQ multiplex PCR; the TCRdb copy retains only in-frame clones and omits some. Of roughly 74,000 clones in the sample, almost 85% are singletons; the top ten hold 2.1%. The input for sequencing was CD4+ or CD8+ T cells sorted from blood, taken in a trial of the OX40 agonist ivuxolimab. All receptors derive from an adult with an advanced solid tumor such as melanoma, head and neck, liver or kidney cancer.

V gene TRBV7-9 combines with J gene TRBJ2-1; weak D call: TRBD1 (6 bases). CDR3 size: 14 residues. Trimming shortened V by 4 bases and J by 6 bases, and 13 bases separated the two germline ends. Germline V gene data show CDR1 as SEHNR and CDR2 as FQNEAQ (reference sequence). The CDR3 DNA sequence: TGTGCCAGCAGCTCGACGGGGACATCCAATGAGCAGTTCTTC. The encoded protein is CASSSTGTSNEQFF.

V usage is TRBV5-4 and J usage is TRBJ2-1; 8 bases map to TRBD1. Germline-derived CDR1 and CDR2 are SGHNT and YYREEE (reference sequence). This CDR3 is 16 amino acids long. J lost 1 base, V lost 4 bases, and 7 bases had no gene match. CDR3 nucleotides: TGTGCCAGCAGCGGCCCGGGACAGGATTCCTACAATGAGCAGTTCTTC. Translating gives CASSGPGQDSYNEQFF.

The rearrangement links TRBV27 to TRBJ2-3; either TRBD1 or TRBD2 may supply D (5 bases each). V was pared by 3 bases and J by 1 base, with 11 bases between. CDR1 and CDR2 from the germline V gene are MNHEY and SMNVEV (reference sequence). This CDR3 has 15 residues. CDR3 sequence (DNA): TGTGCCAGCAGTTTTACGGGGCCTCGCACAGATACGCAGTATTTT. It is translated as CASSFTGPRTDTQYF.

V usage is TRBV4-2 and J usage is TRBJ2-1, with D possibly being TRBD1 (6 bases). Germline CDR1 is LGHNA and CDR2 is YNFKEQ. V was clipped by 2 bases and J by 8 bases, with 13 bases between them. There are 14 residues in the CDR3. The CDR3 sequence: CASSQQQGHDEQFF. The CDR3, as DNA: TGTGCCAGCAGCCAACAACAGGGTCACGATGAGCAGTTCTTC.

This sequence joins TRBV7-2 and TRBJ2-1, with 7 bases aligning to TRBD2. Germline CDR1 and CDR2: SGHTA and FQGNSA. Trimming removed 1 base from V and 0 bases from J; junction bases left unmatched: 6. This CDR3 comprises 17 residues. The CDR3 region has the DNA TGTGCCAGCAGCTTAGAAGCAAGGGACTACTCCTACAATGAGCAGTTCTTC. It yields the protein CASSLEARDYSYNEQFF. Supplemented by reference TRBV7-2 and TRBJ2-1, the full variable domain reads GAGVSQSPSNKVTEKGKDVELRCDPISGHTALYWYRQSLGQGLEFLIYFQGNSAPDKSGLPSDRFSAERTGGSVSTLTIQRTQQEDSAVYLCASSLEARDYSYNEQFFGPGTRLTVL.

This clone was detected once. V is TRBV28 and J is TRBJ1-1, with D perhaps matching TRBD1 (5 bases). CDR1 and CDR2 from the germline V gene are MDHEN and SYDVKM. V dropped 7 bases and J dropped 4 bases, with 10 bases sitting between them. This CDR3 region has 12 residues. CDR3 in amino acids: CASIVRGTEAFF. CDR3 nucleotide sequence: TGTGCCAGCATCGTTAGGGGCACTGAAGCTTTCTTT.

V usage is TRBV30 and J usage is TRBJ1-2; possible D gene TRBD1, 5 bases. Germline lookup yields CDR1 GTSNPN and CDR2 SVGIG (reference sequence). V was pared by 6 bases and J by 7 bases, with 21 bases between. This CDR3 is 14 amino acids long. CDR3 loop: CACTSGGGYAGYTF. The CDR3 coding sequence is TGTGCCTGTACGTCCGGGGGAGGATATGCTGGCTACACCTTC.